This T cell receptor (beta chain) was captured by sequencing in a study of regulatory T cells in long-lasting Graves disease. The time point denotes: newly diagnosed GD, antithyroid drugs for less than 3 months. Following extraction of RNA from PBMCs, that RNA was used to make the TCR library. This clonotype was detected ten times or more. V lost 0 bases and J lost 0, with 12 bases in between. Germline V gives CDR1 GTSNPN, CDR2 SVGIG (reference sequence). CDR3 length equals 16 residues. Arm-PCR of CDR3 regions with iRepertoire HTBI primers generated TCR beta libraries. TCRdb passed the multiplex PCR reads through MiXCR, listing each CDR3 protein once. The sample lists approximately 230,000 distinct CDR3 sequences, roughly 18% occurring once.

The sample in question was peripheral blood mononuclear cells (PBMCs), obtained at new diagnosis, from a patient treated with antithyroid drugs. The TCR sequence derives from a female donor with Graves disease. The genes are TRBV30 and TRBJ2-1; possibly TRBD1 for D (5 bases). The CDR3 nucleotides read TGTGCCTGGAGTGTAACAGGCCTGAGCTCCTACAATGAGCAGTTCTTC. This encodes CAWSVTGLSSYNEQFF. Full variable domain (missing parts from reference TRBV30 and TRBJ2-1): SQTIHQWPATLVQPVGSPLSLECTVEGTSNPNLYWYRQAAGRGLQLLFYSVGIGQISSEVPQNLSASRPQDRQFILSSKKLLLSDSGFYLCAWSVTGLSSYNEQFFGPGTRLTVL.